This T cell receptor beta chain was observed in a study of cytomegalovirus exposure and HLA in healthy donors. Amplification used 60 Vbeta primers and 13 Jbeta primers. Here immunoSEQ multiplex PCR was the method, and the copy in TCRdb shows in-frame clones only, minus some. The repertoire includes about 140,000 clones, roughly 10% of them detected once, and approximately 1.9% sits in the top ten. V lost 6 bases to trimming and J lost 6 bases; unmatched junction nucleotides: 7. This CDR3 spans 16 amino acids. The germline CDR1 and CDR2 sequences are MRHNA and SNTAGT. The chain carries TRBV6-4 and TRBJ2-1, with TRBD2 matching over 14 bases. Sequenced input: PBMCs. The source of this sequence is a man aged 50 to 60 in good health and CMV-seronegative. CDR3 nucleotides: TGTGCCAGCAGCCGACTAGCGGGAGGGCCTCGCAATGAGCAGTTCTTC. As protein: CASSRLAGGPRNEQFF.